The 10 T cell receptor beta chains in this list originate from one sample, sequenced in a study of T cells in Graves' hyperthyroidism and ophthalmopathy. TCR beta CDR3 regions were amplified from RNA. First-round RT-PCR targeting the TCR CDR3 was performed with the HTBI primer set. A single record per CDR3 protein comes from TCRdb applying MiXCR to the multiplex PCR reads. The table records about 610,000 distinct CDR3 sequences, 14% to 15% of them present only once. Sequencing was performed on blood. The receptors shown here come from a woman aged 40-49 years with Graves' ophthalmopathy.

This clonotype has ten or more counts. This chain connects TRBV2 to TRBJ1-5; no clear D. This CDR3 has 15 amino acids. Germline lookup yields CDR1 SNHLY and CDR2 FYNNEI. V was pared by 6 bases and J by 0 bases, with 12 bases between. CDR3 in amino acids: CASSSEGLSNQPQHF. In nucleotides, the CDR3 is TGTGCCAGCAGCTCTGAGGGCCTTAGCAATCAGCCCCAGCATTTT.

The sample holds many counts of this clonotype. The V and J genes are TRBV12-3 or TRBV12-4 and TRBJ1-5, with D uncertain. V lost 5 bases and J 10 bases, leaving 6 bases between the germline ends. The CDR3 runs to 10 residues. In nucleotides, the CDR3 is TGTGCCAGCAGTCCCCATCCCCAGCATTTT. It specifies CASSPHPQHF.

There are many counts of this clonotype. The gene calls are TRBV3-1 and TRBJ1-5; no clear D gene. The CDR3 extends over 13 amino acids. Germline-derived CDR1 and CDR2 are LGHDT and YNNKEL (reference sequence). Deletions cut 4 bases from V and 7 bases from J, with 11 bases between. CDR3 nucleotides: TGTGCCAGCAGCCTCAACCCGAGGCAGCCCCAGCATTTT. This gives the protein CASSLNPRQPQHF.

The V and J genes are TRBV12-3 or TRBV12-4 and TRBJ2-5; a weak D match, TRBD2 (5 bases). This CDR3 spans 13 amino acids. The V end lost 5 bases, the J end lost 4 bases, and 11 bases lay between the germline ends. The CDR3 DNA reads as TGTGCCAGCAGTCCCACCGGGGTAGAGACCCAGTACTTC. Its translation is CASSPTGVETQYF.

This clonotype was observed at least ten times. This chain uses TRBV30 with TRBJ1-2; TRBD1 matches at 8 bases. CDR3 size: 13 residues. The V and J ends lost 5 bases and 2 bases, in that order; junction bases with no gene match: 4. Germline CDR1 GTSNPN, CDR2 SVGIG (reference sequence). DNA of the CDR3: TGTGCCTGGGAGCAGGGGGCCAACTATGGCTACACCTTC. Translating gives CAWEQGANYGYTF. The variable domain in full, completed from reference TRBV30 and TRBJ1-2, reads SQTIHQWPATLVQPVGSPLSLECTVEGTSNPNLYWYRQAAGRGLQLLFYSVGIGQISSEVPQNLSASRPQDRQFILSSKKLLLSDSGFYLCAWEQGANYGYTFGSGTRLTVV.

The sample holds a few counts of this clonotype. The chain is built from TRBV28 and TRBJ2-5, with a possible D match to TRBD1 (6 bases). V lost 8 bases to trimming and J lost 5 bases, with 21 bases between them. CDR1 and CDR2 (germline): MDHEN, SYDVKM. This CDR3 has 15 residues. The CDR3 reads CASSAPDSSGETQYF. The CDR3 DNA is TGTGCCAGCTCCGCCCCGGACAGTAGTGGGGAGACCCAGTACTTC.

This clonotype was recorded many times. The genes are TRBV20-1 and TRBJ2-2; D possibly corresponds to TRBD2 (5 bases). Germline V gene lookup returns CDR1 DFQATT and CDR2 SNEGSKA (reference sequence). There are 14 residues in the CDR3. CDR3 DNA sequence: TGCAGCTTGATCGGCGGGTCTAACACCGGGGAGCTGTTTTTT. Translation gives CSLIGGSNTGELFF.

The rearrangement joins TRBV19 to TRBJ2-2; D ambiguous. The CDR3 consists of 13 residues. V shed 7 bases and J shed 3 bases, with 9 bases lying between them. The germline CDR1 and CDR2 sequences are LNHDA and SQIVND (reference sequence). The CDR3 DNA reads TGTGCCAGTACCCAGAGTTACACCGGGGAGCTGTTTTTT. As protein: CASTQSYTGELFF.

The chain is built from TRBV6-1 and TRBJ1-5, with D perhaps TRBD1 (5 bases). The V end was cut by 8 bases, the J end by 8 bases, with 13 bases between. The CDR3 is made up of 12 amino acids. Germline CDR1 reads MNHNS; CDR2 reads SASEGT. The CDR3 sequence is CASGCGTKPQHF. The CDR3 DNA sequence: TGTGCCAGCGGCTGCGGGACCAAGCCCCAGCATTTT.

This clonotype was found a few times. CDR3 DNA: TGCAGTGCAGCCGACAGGGGAGGAGGGCACGAGCAGTACTTC. Its translation: CSAADRGGGHEQYF. J is TRBJ2-7 and V is TRBV20-1; 8 bases map to TRBD1. Germline trimming cut 6 bases from V and 5 bases from J; bases unmatched to any gene: 12. The germline V gene encodes CDR1 DFQATT and CDR2 SNEGSKA (reference sequence). The CDR3 spans 14 residues.